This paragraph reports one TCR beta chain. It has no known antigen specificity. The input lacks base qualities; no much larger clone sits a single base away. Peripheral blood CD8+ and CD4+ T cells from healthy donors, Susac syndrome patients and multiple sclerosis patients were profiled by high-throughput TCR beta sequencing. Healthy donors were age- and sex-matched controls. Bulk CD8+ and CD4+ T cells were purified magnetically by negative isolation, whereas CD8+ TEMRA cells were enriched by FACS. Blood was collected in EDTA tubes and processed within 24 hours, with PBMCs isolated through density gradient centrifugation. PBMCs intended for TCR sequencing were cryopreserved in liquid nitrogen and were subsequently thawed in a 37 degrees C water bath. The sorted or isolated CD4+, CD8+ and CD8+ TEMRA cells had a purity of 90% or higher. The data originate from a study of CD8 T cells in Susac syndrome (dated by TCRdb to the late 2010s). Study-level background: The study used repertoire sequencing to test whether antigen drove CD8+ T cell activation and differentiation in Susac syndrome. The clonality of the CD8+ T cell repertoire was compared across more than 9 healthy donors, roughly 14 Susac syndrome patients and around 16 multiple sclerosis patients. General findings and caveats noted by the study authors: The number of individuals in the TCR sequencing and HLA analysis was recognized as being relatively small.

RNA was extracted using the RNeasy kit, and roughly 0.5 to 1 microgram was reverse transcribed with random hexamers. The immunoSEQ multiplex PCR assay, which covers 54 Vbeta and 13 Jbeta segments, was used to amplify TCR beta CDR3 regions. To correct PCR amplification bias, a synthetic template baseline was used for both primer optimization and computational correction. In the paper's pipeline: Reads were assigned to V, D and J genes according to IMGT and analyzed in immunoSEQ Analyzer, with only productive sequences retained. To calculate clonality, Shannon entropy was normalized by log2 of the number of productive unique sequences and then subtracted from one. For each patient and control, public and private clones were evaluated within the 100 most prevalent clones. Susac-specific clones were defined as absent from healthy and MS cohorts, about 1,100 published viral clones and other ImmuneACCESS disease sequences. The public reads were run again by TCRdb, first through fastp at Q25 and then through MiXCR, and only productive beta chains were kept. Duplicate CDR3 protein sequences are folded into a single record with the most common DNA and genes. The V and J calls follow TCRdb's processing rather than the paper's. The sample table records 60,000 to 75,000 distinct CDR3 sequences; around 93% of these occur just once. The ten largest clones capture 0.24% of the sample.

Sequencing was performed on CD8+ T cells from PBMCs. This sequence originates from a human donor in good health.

The DNA is TGTGCCAGCACCTCCGGGGATCAGCCCCAGCATTTT. Its product reads: CASTSGDQPQHF. Rearrangement joined TRBV28 to TRBJ1-5, with no D gene named confidently. In the germline V gene, CDR1 corresponds to MDHEN and CDR2 to SYDVKM. Inclusive of the bounding cysteine and phenylalanine, the CDR3 is 12 residues long. Only the CDR3 part of the read is kept: 36 bases, read in frame from the first base. Trimming costs V 7 bases and J 5 bases, and their ends lie 9 bases apart.